This TCR beta chain was identified during a study of cytomegalovirus exposure and HLA in healthy donors (dated 2017 in TCRdb). In terms of the full investigation: An earlier analysis of roughly 500 of the donors reported roughly 270 Gb of sequence data and some 120 million unique TCR beta sequences from about 200 million T cells. In addition to the first cohort of roughly 670 subjects, a separate validation cohort of over 90 different subjects was used. HLA typing included class I and class II loci at four-digit resolution. A later analysis re-examined previously published TCR beta repertoires from several hundred donors and added high-resolution HLA genotyping to investigate patterns of TCR occurrence. About 280 gigabases of sequencing data and around 80 million unique TCR sequences made up an early release that covered 500 to 700 HLA-typed donors. All discovery cohort repertoires had been generated on a single sequencing platform. The aim of the study was to test whether cataloging public T cell receptors could identify signatures of past pathogen exposure. Across approximately 400 genotyped donors of the cohort, an average of about 250,000 unique TCR beta nucleotide sequences per donor were sequenced, and roughly a sixth of those sequences were non-productive. About five DR-DQ haplotypes were handled as single units for association and clustering, since linkage in the cohort was strong. The study combined high-throughput TCR immunosequencing, statistical association of individual TCRs with disease status, and machine learning to predict cytomegalovirus infection status. An earlier analysis of roughly 580 of the donors used high-throughput TCR beta sequencing to judge whether each TCR beta V gene segment behaved as functional or pseudogenic. The study used immunosequencing to profile the T cell repertoires of approximately 650 subjects and linked those repertoires to cytomegalovirus serostatus. In a later genetic analysis, genome-wide SNP genotypes for about 55% of the roughly 670 donors were used, and that subset was treated as a discovery cohort. The number of donors typed differed by locus, with roughly 620-640 for A, B, C, DRB1 and DQB1, around 560 for DQA1, some 570 for DPA1, and 472 for DPB1. Of the approximately 400 genotyped donors, approximately 83% fell in the genetic ancestry cluster associated with self-reported Caucasian donors. The later analysis used no new phenotypic data to find candidate immune exposures, relying instead on TCR beta sequences and their occurrence across donors. Donor age, sex, ethnicity and CMV serostatus were compiled alongside the repertoire data.

In total, over 600 healthy bone marrow donors made up the cohort. At the time of sampling, every cohort member was nominally healthy, though immune exposures that went unrecorded were likely present. The donor was CMV seronegative and belonged to the group of approximately 320 seronegative cohort members. Each donor provided a peripheral blood sample, and peripheral blood mononuclear cells were used for TCR beta sequencing. The Qiagen DNeasy Blood Extraction Kit was used to extract genomic DNA from the blood cell samples. What the study reported, not specific to this receptor: According to a later genetic analysis, donors in an Asian-associated ancestry cluster had fewer N-insertions in productive TCRs than the approximately 670-donor mean. This cohort had only TCR beta chains sequenced, and the lack of alpha or paired-chain data limited which features could be detected. In both the original and validation cohorts, the classifier was reported to diagnose cytomegalovirus status with high specificity and sensitivity. The sequencing pipeline was judged likely to have produced a cluster of highly shared sequence variants as a technical artifact. A few of the identified cytomegalovirus-associated TCR beta chains were confirmed in vitro to be specific for cytomegalovirus antigens. Across donors, most TCR sequences were observed very rarely, whereas some public TCRs were present in many individuals. In an earlier analysis of over 550 of the donors, most TCR beta V segments were observed in productive rearrangements about 87% or about 30% of the time, broadly matching IMGT annotations. A further reported finding was that TCR beta sequences accurately predicted the HLA-A and HLA-B alleles for most subjects in the first cohort. At a false discovery rate of 0.05, a later analysis linked some 17,000 TCR beta sequences to specific HLA alleles. It was suggested by the authors that the approach could potentially be generalized to other disease states and immunological phenotypes. A later genetic analysis associated a missense DCLRE1C variant with V-gene and J-gene trimming of TCR beta chains, and an independent cohort replicated the association. Compared with equally common non-associated chains, HLA-associated TCR beta chains in a later analysis were more clonally expanded and had lower generation probabilities. Correlated functional status among segregating V segments might be attributable to linkage disequilibrium, but an unknown experimental factor could not be ruled out. HLA typing was unavailable for some donors at each locus, so association tests used only the typed subset. According to a later analysis, TCR association rates differed among HLA loci, with DRB1 alleles showing the most associated TCRs and HLA-C alleles showing the fewest. Immune exposure information for the cohort was limited to CMV serostatus. A later analysis reported that several top co-occurrence clusters appeared linked to parvovirus B19, influenza, CMV and Epstein-Barr virus. The study listed 150 to 200 TCR beta chains as associated with cytomegalovirus. In a later analysis, most CMV-associated TCR beta chains were found to appear HLA-restricted, with HLA associations seemingly driven largely by CMV exposure. Assigning TCR associations to individual alleles was difficult when HLA alleles, especially DR and DQ, strongly co-occurred. Because the 87-base-pair reads could not distinguish some IMGT-functional V segments, including TRBV6-2 and TRBV6-3, those segments were excluded. Seventeen rarely observed V segments, including chromosome 9 orphons, were excluded from the earlier analysis of several hundred of the donors because counts were too low. Roughly uniform sequencing depth across donors was assumed in presence/absence analyses, although this assumption may not hold.

This clone was counted only a few times. There is no known antigen for this receptor. No much larger clone is present one base from it, and per-base qualities are unavailable. There are 15 amino acids in the CDR3, from cysteine to phenylalanine inclusive. Just CDR3 DNA is preserved here, 45 bases in frame from base 1. As encoded in the germline V gene, CDR1 is MNHEY while CDR2 is SVGAGI. Unmatched junction bases come to 4, with V trimmed by 0 bases and J by 4 bases. The library came from the immunoSEQ multiplex PCR assay. A mixture of 60 forward primers for TCR Vbeta segments and 13 reverse primers for TCR Jbeta segments was used in the multiplex PCR. The CDR3 region of rearranged TCR beta genes was amplified from genomic DNA by a multiplex PCR assay. The Illumina HiSeq System was used to sequence the amplified TCR beta libraries as 87-base-pair reads. In the paper's pipeline: A later analysis counted approximately 84 million unique TCR beta chains across the approximately 700 repertoires, and around 12 million of these chains were shared by at least two donors. To remove PCR and sequencing errors, raw reads were error-corrected and collapsed into unique sequences using a nearest-neighbor algorithm that merged closely related sequences. To assign V, D and J gene segments, CDR3 sequences were aligned to IMGT reference sequences. For a sequence to be retained, at least a six-nucleotide match to both a V gene segment and a J gene segment was required. Rearrangements were called productive when the CDR3 lacked stop codons and stayed in frame with V and J; all others were non-productive. Following IMGT convention, CDR3 was defined as the stretch from the second conserved V-encoded cysteine up to the conserved J-encoded phenylalanine. The earlier analysis of a few hundred of the donors excluded any sequence lacking an unambiguous match to a single V gene segment. In an earlier analysis of a few hundred of the donors, a V segment was called functional when productive rearrangements were above 56.7%, and segregating when the standard deviation between donors exceeded 5%. A statistical classification framework was built for diagnosing cytomegalovirus status from the catalog of TCR beta chain sequences. In a later analysis, V and J genes were assigned by comparing TCR nucleotide sequences against IMGT/GENE-DB human TR gene sequences. In a later analysis, CDR3 sequences and most-parsimonious VDJ recombination scenarios were assigned using the TCRdist pipeline. In a later analysis, each TCR beta chain was defined by its CDR3 amino acid sequence together with its V-gene family, and reads without a unique V-gene family were excluded. To address suspected cross-contamination and a sequencing artifact, a later analysis removed roughly 640 highly shared, low-generation-probability nucleotide sequences. For each public chain, a later analysis derived a clonal expansion index from normalized ranks of inferred template counts within each repertoire. A later analysis computed generation probabilities with a VDJ recombination model fitted to out-of-frame rearrangements, and checked the results against IGoR. A later analysis scored TCR-TCR, TCR-HLA and TCR-CMV co-occurrence with hypergeometric tests, applying a repertoire-size bias correction to TCR pairs. In a later analysis, false discovery rates were estimated by permuting HLA or CMV assignments 20 times. A later analysis grouped co-occurring TCRs with DBSCAN, adding TCRdist sequence similarity when clustering within HLA-allele-positive subsets. Co-occurrence clustering excluded repertoires with fewer than 30,000 or more than 120,000 public chains, plus five with anomalous nucleotide sharing. TCRdb carries this immuneACCESS record with in-frame sequences only. Its versions omit some clonotypes, under half of them owing to an unresolved V gene in the studies checked, with the rest unexplained. V, J and clone size are those of that table, while D and trimming were read from the DNA. The sample table holds under 200,000 clones, of which about 81% were seen once. The ten most abundant clones make up approximately 2% of the sample.

The origin of this receptor is a woman between 18 and 29 years old in good health and CMV-seronegative. The receptor chain draws on TRBV6-5 and TRBJ1-2, and 8 junction bases match TRBD1. Sequenced: PBMCs. CDR3 reads: CASSYSRTGIYGYTF. The DNA sequence follows: TGTGCCAGCAGTTACTCCCGGACAGGGATCTATGGCTACACCTTC.